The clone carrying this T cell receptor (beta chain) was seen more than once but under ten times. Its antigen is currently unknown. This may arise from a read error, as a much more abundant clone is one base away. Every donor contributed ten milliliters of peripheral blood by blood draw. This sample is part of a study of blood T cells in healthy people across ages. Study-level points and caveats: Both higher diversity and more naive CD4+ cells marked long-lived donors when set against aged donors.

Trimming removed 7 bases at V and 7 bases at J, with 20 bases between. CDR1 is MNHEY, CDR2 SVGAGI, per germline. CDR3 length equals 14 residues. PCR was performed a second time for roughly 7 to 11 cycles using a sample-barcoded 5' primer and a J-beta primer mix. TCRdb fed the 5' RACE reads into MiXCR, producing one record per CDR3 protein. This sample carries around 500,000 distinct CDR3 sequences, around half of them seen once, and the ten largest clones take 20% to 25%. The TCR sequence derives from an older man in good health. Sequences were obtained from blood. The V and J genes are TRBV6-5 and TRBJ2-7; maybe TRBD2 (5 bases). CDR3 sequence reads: CASTPSRSGYEQYF. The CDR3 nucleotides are TGTGCCAGCACCCCTAGCAGGAGCGGCTATGAGCAGTACTTC.